These 6 T cell receptor beta chains were sequenced from one sample in a study of breast tumors, draining lymph nodes, adjacent tissues. TCRdb ran MiXCR on the multiplex PCR reads and lists one entry per CDR3 protein. The data hold approximately 230,000 distinct CDR3 sequences, with around 35% observed a single time. Axillary draining lymph nodes of breast cancer patients supplied the node samples. Sequences were obtained from axillary lymph node tissue. The source of these receptors is a female donor with breast cancer. Some clones in this sample may be carry-over from other donors' samples.

V gene TRBV11-3 combines with J gene TRBJ2-7; D is uncertain. The CDR3 covers 13 residues. The germline CDR1 and CDR2 sequences are SGHNT and YENEEA. V dropped 1 base and J dropped 5 bases, with 9 bases sitting between them. CDR3 sequence reads: CASSLGPAHEQYF. CDR3 nucleotide sequence: TGTGCCAGCAGCTTAGGCCCGGCCCACGAGCAGTACTTC.

The chain recombines TRBV4-2 with TRBJ2-5, with a tentative D call TRBD1 (6 bases). Germline lookup yields CDR1 LGHNA and CDR2 YNFKEQ. The CDR3 has 17 residues. The V gene lost 0 bases and the J gene lost 1 base, with 15 bases spanning the gap. CDR3 sequence reads: CASSQDGGSTSQETQYF. The CDR3, as DNA: TGTGCCAGCAGCCAAGATGGGGGCAGCACCAGCCAAGAGACCCAGTACTTC.

The sample holds one count of this clonotype. The V and J genes are TRBV9 and TRBJ1-4; TRBD1 matches 7 bases. Germline trimming cut 3 bases from V and 4 bases from J; bases unmatched to any gene: 6. Germline V CDR1 and CDR2: SGDLS, YYNGEE. The CDR3 has 15 amino acids. This CDR3 reads CASSEEGAGNEKLFF. CDR3 coding DNA: TGTGCCAGCAGCGAAGAGGGGGCGGGTAATGAAAAACTGTTTTTT.

About this clonotype itself: A junction end diverges from the germline sequence, so it may reflect a read error. The chain carries TRBV10-3 and TRBJ1-6; 11 positions match TRBD1. The CDR3 consists of 10 residues. Germline CDR1 reads ENHRY; CDR2 reads SYGVKD. CDR3 protein: CATGQGAFYF. DNA of the CDR3: TGTGCCACTGGACAGGGGGCCTTCTACTTT.

This clonotype has ten or more counts. The chain recombines TRBV19 with TRBJ2-7; 9 bases are shared with TRBD1. Germline CDR1 LNHDA, CDR2 SQIVND (reference sequence). V shed 6 bases, J shed 2 bases, and the junction held 5 bases outside the gene matches. The CDR3 is made up of 14 amino acids. Written as DNA, the CDR3 is TGTGCCAGTAGCAGGACAGGGGCCACCTACGAGCAGTACTTC. It yields the protein CASSRTGATYEQYF.

This clonotype was observed many times. The rearrangement links TRBV20-1 to TRBJ2-4; TRBD1 matches 9 bases. V gave up 7 bases and J gave up 7 bases; unmatched junction bases: 2. The CDR3 is 11 amino acids. Germline loops: CDR1 DFQATT, CDR2 SNEGSKA (reference sequence). CDR3: CSVTGGNIQYF. CDR3 in DNA: TGCAGTGTCACAGGGGGCAACATTCAGTACTTC.